The source of this T cell receptor beta chain is a study of Ad26.COV2.S vaccination and SARS-CoV-2 variants. Points from the study as a whole: Once vaccination had occurred, spike-specific CD8+ and CD4+ T cell responses reportedly showed substantial breadth.

Sequencing was performed with immunoSEQ multiplex PCR; in TCRdb, only in-frame clones are kept and a portion is missing. Here the sample spans a few hundred thousand clones, around 91% being singletons. Treatment meaning: 15 to 20 received Ad26.COV2.S at low or high dose, single or two shots; about five received placebo; per-sample allocation not given. Samples analyzed were those drawn on day 63 after the first vaccine or placebo injection. As concerns this clone: Its specificity is unknown.

The V gene's germline CDR1 is SGHRS and CDR2 YFSETQ. The CDR3 sequence is 15 residues long. With 4 bases clipped from V and 1 base from J, the junction kept 5 bases outside the gene matches. The receptor comes from a person aged 18-60 years who received the Ad26.COV2.S COVID-19 vaccine or a placebo. Sequencing was performed on peripheral blood, taken in a trial of Ad26.COV2.S vaccine versus placebo. The chain employs TRBV5-1 and TRBJ2-3; 8 bases are shared with TRBD1. The CDR3 reads CASSPDRDRTDTQYF. The CDR3 region has the DNA TGCGCCAGCAGCCCGGACAGGGATCGCACAGATACGCAGTATTTT.